This T cell receptor beta chain was identified in a study of T cells after yellow fever vaccination. They built TCR cDNA with 5'RACE template switching, a step that put in a universal primer site and UMIs. TCRdb independently ran MiXCR on the 5' RACE reads; one entry per CDR3 protein. Of over 300,000 distinct CDR3 sequences listed, approximately 3.9% are singletons. In this sample, this clonotype turned up many times. Its target is not known. The CDR3 runs to 15 residues. With 4 bases clipped from V and 6 bases from J, the junction kept 9 bases outside the gene matches. Per germline, CDR1 SGHVS and CDR2 FQNEAQ. Study-wide findings and caveats: Although most clonotypes did not, a small share appeared in both CD4 and CD8 compartments. Peaking faster, on day 5 versus 15, the secondary response was nonetheless weaker. Booster samples showed a return of most primary-vaccination clones (roughly 96% CD4, 70% to 90% CD8).

V and J are TRBV7-8 and TRBJ2-3, with 8 bases aligning to TRBD2. The TCR originated in a man in his late teens or twenties who received the YFV17D yellow fever vaccine. Sequences were derived from PBMCs, sampled on the day of the yellow fever booster vaccination. CDR3 nucleotide sequence: TGTGCCAGCAGCTCCCCGACTAGCGAGGCTGATACGCAGTATTTT. This encodes CASSSPTSEADTQYF.